The rows below give T cell receptor beta chains drawn from one sample of a study of CD8 T cells in Susac syndrome. TCRdb re-called the immunoSEQ multiplex PCR reads through MiXCR, storing one row per CDR3 protein. The table records about 84,000 distinct CDR3 sequences, 95% to 96% of them present only once. The specimen sequenced was CD8+ T cells from PBMCs. Receptors were obtained from a human donor with Susac syndrome. Each CDR3 is given with its conserved first and last residue.

V gene	CDR3 protein
TRBV28	CASSFYLGASTDTQYF
TRBV7-2	CASSWPGGPTDTQYF
TRBV3-1	CASSQGTVYTEAFF
TRBV20-1	CSARDGVAGYNEQFF
TRBV13	CASSFQSYEQYF
TRBV29-1	CSVGGSGRYNEQFF
TRBV11-2	CASSPGLAGSYVQYF
TRBV13	CASSLAVPQQGANVLTF
TRBV20-1	CSARIAGGPVGEQYF
TRBV30	CAWSGEFGEQYF
TRBV4-2	CASSQESQQETQYF
TRBV20-1	CSASDRANTGELFF
TRBV29-1	CSVGNRASGELFF
TRBV6-2/TRBV6-3	CASSYTWTEETQYF
TRBV6-5	CASRTEGPEQFF
TRBV4-1	CASSQGQGAYEQFF
TRBV7-2	CASSRGLSWDTQYF
TRBV29-1	CSVDNQPQHF
TRBV4-3	CASSQDQTERNTEAFF
TRBV30	CAWSAADFNEQFF
TRBV6-2/TRBV6-3	CASSYAPGITDTQYF
TRBV7-9	CASSLLNYEQYF
TRBV9	CASSVGGGTETQYF
TRBV5-1	CASSTGLAGRTYNEQFF
TRBV15	CATSRGKPSETQYF
TRBV7-9	CASSSTGDGANEQFF
TRBV27	CASSLFTLAGVYEQYF
TRBV29-1	CSVEGLAGGPSYNEQFF
TRBV12-3/TRBV12-4	CASGTEGMGYTF
TRBV20-1	CSARDRDTNPPYGYTF
TRBV14	CASSPGAALGSLEQYF
TRBV4-3	CASSQGGTGQETQYF
TRBV4-1	CASSQKGLAGTDTQYF
TRBV7-9	CASSPPGENIQYF
TRBV27	CASRGLGQPQHF
TRBV4-1	CASSQEYGNSNQPQHF
TRBV4-2	CASSESSYEQYF
TRBV5-1	CASSLEPLGEQYF
TRBV13	CASSLDTGNTEAFF
TRBV28	CASREIRGSSYNEQFF
TRBV30	CAWSAPNGRYEQYF
TRBV28	CASKETGNTGELFF
TRBV7-9	CASSPQITDTQYF
TRBV9	CASSVELGDGYTF
TRBV6-5	CASSYSVGAGANVLTF
TRBV20-1	CSLKSDRSDQPQHF
TRBV14	CASSQEEFYEQYF
TRBV29-1	CSVERGAVDTQYF
TRBV27	CASSLGYADTQYF
TRBV12-3/TRBV12-4	CASSLGLAGGYEQYF
TRBV6-2/TRBV6-3	CASSYPLRDNTEAFF
TRBV28	CAGRGRDSYEQYF
TRBV20-1	CSATTGGPHNEQFF
TRBV27	CASSGTGSEAFF
TRBV18	CASSPRREGLPDEQFF
TRBV20-1	CSALRDREGYEQYF
TRBV4-3	CASSQDVTLTETQYF
TRBV5-6	CASSLSGRAGNEQFF
TRBV9	CASSVATDSLQGEAFF